These 15 T cell receptor beta chains came from one sample sequenced in a study of blood T cells in healthy people across ages. A second PCR, run for roughly 7 to 12 cycles, used a sample-barcoded 5' primer plus a J-beta primer mix. TCRdb reprocessed the 5' RACE reads via MiXCR and lists one record per CDR3 protein. This table holds 1.5 million to 1.9 million distinct CDR3 sequences, roughly 43% found once. Material for sequencing was blood. The receptors originated from a woman under 30 in good health.

The gene calls are TRBV6-1 and TRBJ1-5; D is perhaps TRBD1 (6 bases). Per germline, CDR1 MNHNS and CDR2 SASEGT. The CDR3 has 18 residues. Trimming cost V 6 bases and J 0 bases, with 21 bases left between them. The CDR3 bases are TGTGCCAGCAGCGAGGGACACACCGTCGGGTTTAGCAATCAGCCCCAGCATTTT. Translated, it gives CASSEGHTVGFSNQPQHF.

The chain uses TRBV2 and TRBJ2-2; the D gene is possibly TRBD2 (6 bases). This CDR3 is 16 amino acids long. Trimming removed 4 bases from V and 1 base from J, with 13 bases in between. CDR1 is SNHLY and CDR2 is FYNNEI in the germline V gene. The DNA for the CDR3 is TGTGCCAGCAGTGCGCCTAGCGAAAAGAACACCGGGGAGCTGTTTTTT. It yields the protein CASSAPSEKNTGELFF.

This clonotype was picked up a small number of times. This chain links TRBV20-1 with TRBJ2-7, with D hard to call. The CDR3 sequence is 14 residues long. V was shortened by 3 bases and J by 3 bases, with 15 bases between the two germline ends. Germline loops: CDR1 DFQATT, CDR2 SNEGSKA (reference sequence). DNA for the CDR3: TGCAGTGCTAGCGGTGAGACGCAGCTCTACGAGCAGTACTTC. As protein: CSASGETQLYEQYF.

The CDR3 loop reads CSAHRNPYNEQFF. The DNA of the CDR3 is TGCAGTGCCCACAGGAACCCCTACAATGAGCAGTTCTTC. This chain uses TRBV20-1 with TRBJ2-1, with D maybe TRBD1 (5 bases). Germline V lookup: CDR1 DFQATT, CDR2 SNEGSKA (reference sequence). The length of the CDR3 is 13 residues. Deletions cut 6 bases from V and 2 bases from J, with 11 bases between.

This clonotype was seen a few times. CDR3: CASSSGQTGGQPQHF. The CDR3 nucleotides are TGTGCCAGCAGCTCCGGACAGACAGGAGGTCAGCCCCAGCATTTT. The chain combines TRBV11-2 with TRBJ1-5; possible D gene TRBD1, 6 bases. V was trimmed by 4 bases and J by 6 bases, leaving 16 bases between them. Germline assignment: CDR1 SGHAT and CDR2 FQNNGV. The length of the CDR3 is 15 residues.

About this clonotype itself: One base away lies a much larger clone, so this may be a sequencing read error. This chain connects TRBV2 to TRBJ2-1, with no clear D. The CDR3 is 12 residues long. The V end lost 7 bases, the J end lost 0 bases, and 4 bases lay between the germline ends. Germline CDR1 is SNHLY and CDR2 is FYNNEI. CDR3 loop: CASTPSYNEQFF. The CDR3, as DNA: TGTGCCAGCACCCCCTCCTACAATGAGCAGTTCTTC.

This clonotype was counted a few times. The genes are TRBV28 and TRBJ1-1; TRBD1 matches 7 bases. The CDR3 is 15 residues long. V trimming: 4 bases; J trimming: 6 bases; junction bases outside the gene matches: 11. The germline CDR1 and CDR2 sequences are MDHEN and SYDVKM. CDR3 residues: CASSSRGRGYSEAFF. The CDR3 DNA sequence: TGTGCCAGCAGTTCAAGGGGGCGGGGGTACTCTGAAGCTTTCTTT.

This clonotype was seen more than once but under ten times. The chain links TRBV5-1 to TRBJ2-5; the match to TRBD1 covers 7 bases. The length of the CDR3 is 15 residues. V gave up 5 bases and J gave up 11 bases; unmatched junction bases: 18. Germline V CDR1 and CDR2: SGHRS, YFSETQ. CDR3 residues: CASRQSGTENNEQYF. The CDR3 DNA follows: TGCGCCAGCAGACAATCCGGGACAGAGAACAATGAGCAGTACTTC.

V gene TRBV5-1 combines with J gene TRBJ2-3, with 15 bases that match TRBD2. V lost 8 bases and J lost 2; bases outside the gene matches: 3. The V gene's germline CDR1 is SGHRS and CDR2 YFSETQ. The CDR3 sequence is 15 residues long. Written as DNA, the CDR3 is TGCGCCAGTGGGACTAGCGGGGGGTCCACAGATACGCAGTATTTT. As protein: CASGTSGGSTDTQYF. The full variable domain, completed using reference TRBV5-1 and TRBJ2-3, is KAGVTQTPRYLIKTRGQQVTLSCSPISGHRSVSWYQQTPGQGLQFLFEYFSETQRNKGNFPGRFSGRQFSNSRSEMNVSTLELGDSALYLCASGTSGGSTDTQYFGPGTRLTVL.

The CDR3 nucleotides read TGTGCCAGCAGTTTAAGGGGGATAGGAATCGGGGAGCTGTTTTTT. It translates to CASSLRGIGIGELFF. This chain uses TRBV28 with TRBJ2-2; D is perhaps TRBD1 (6 bases). Between the trimmed V and J ends, which lost 2 bases and 7 bases, there was a span of 14 bases. CDR1 MDHEN and CDR2 SYDVKM come from the germline V gene. The CDR3 runs to 15 residues.

This clonotype occurred a few times. CDR3 sequence reads: CASSPALARNEQFF. The CDR3 DNA reads as TGCGCCAGCAGCCCCGCCCTAGCGCGGAATGAGCAGTTCTTC. The J gene is TRBJ2-1, the V gene TRBV4-3; tentatively, D is TRBD2 (6 bases). The CDR3 covers 14 residues. V gave up 4 bases and J gave up 7 bases, with 14 bases separating them. Germline V gene data show CDR1 as LGHNA and CDR2 as YSLEER.

V usage is TRBV20-1 and J usage is TRBJ2-5; TRBD1 matches at 10 bases. This CDR3 is 14 amino acids long. The V gene's germline CDR1 is DFQATT and CDR2 SNEGSKA (reference sequence). V dropped 6 bases and J dropped 4; count of bases not matched to a gene: 8. CDR3 coding DNA: TGCAGTGCCCCTAGACAGGGGGCAACAGAGACCCAGTACTTC. Translating it yields CSAPRQGATETQYF.

CDR3 coding DNA: TGTGCCACCAGCCAATCGGTTCACATCCTCCCCGATACGCAGTATTTT. Its protein is CATSQSVHILPDTQYF. This chain connects TRBV15 to TRBJ2-3; no definite D call. Per the germline V gene, CDR1 is LNHNV and CDR2 is YYDKDF (reference sequence). The CDR3 contains 16 residues. V was shortened by 5 bases and J by 6 bases, with 21 bases between the two germline ends.

The chain joins TRBV14 to TRBJ1-2, with 7 bases matching TRBD1. The junction had 6 bases not matched to a gene; V was cut back by 5 bases and J by 3 bases. Germline V gene data show CDR1 as SGHDN and CDR2 as FVKESK. The CDR3 runs to 14 residues. The CDR3 coding sequence is TGTGCCAGCAGCGGACGGGGACAGTACTATGGCTACACCTTC. Its protein product is CASSGRGQYYGYTF.

With regard to this clonotype: At one boundary the junction diverges from the germline segment, which might be a read error. The chain joins TRBV28 to TRBJ1-6; TRBD1 might be the D (5 bases). Germline V gene sequence: CDR1 MDHEN, CDR2 SYDVKM. The CDR3 sequence is 13 residues long. This CDR3 is CASSLYTEGPLHF. In nucleotides, the CDR3 is TGTGCCAGCAGCTTATACACGGAGGGGCCCCTCCACTTT.